These 28 T cell receptor beta chains were all obtained from the same sample, sequenced in a study of CD8+ T cells in alopecia areata. Treatment given: oral pan-JAK inhibitor, 5-10 mg twice daily. Extracted RNA was reverse transcribed, and the resulting cDNA served as sequencing template. The repertoire was sequenced with immunoSEQ multiplex PCR; TCRdb's copy has only in-frame clones and lacks some. The sample lists fewer than 250,000 clones, 64% occurring once. The sample in question was CD4+ T cells sorted from blood, obtained at week 4, from a patient treated with tofacitinib. Receptors originate from a human donor with alopecia areata.

This clone appeared a few times. The chain links TRBV29-1 to TRBJ1-1; D perhaps matches TRBD1 (5 bases). CDR3 length: 12 amino acids. Per germline, CDR1 SQVTM and CDR2 ANQGSEA. The V and J ends lost 5 bases and 7 bases respectively, with 14 bases between them. CDR3 nucleotide sequence: TGCAGCGTTCGGGCCCACGGGGGTGAAGCTTTCTTT. Translated, it gives CSVRAHGGEAFF.

The gene calls are TRBV10-3 and TRBJ2-3; D remains ambiguous. V was pared by 4 bases and J by 6 bases, with 14 bases between. Germline-derived CDR1 and CDR2 are ENHRY and SYGVKD. The CDR3 length is 14 residues. CDR3 residues: CAISAESLYDTQYF. The CDR3, as DNA: TGTGCCATCAGTGCGGAAAGTCTTTACGATACGCAGTATTTT.

This chain uses TRBV14 with TRBJ1-1; tentative D call: TRBD1 (5 bases). The germline gives CDR1 SGHDN, CDR2 FVKESK. There are 14 residues in the CDR3. Trimming left V 3 bases short and J 1 base short, with 9 bases between. CDR3 sequence reads: CASSQDTSNTEAFF. CDR3 sequence (DNA): TGTGCCAGCAGCCAGGACACCTCGAACACTGAAGCTTTCTTT.

As for this clone: Additional DNA sequences in this sample encode the identical CDR3. V usage is TRBV12-5 and J usage is TRBJ2-1; possible D gene TRBD2, 6 bases. V lost 1 base, J lost 7 bases, and 8 bases lay in between. This CDR3 is built from 13 residues. In germline, CDR1 is LGHNT, CDR2 FRNRAP. The CDR3, as DNA: TGTGCTAGTGGTTTGGCCGGGGGAAATGAGCAGTTCTTC. Protein: CASGLAGGNEQFF.

This chain joins TRBV4-1 and TRBJ2-1, with a weak D call TRBD2 (6 bases). Germline CDR1 MGHRA, CDR2 YSYEKL. The CDR3 totals 15 residues. V was cut by 5 bases and J by 8 bases, with 19 bases left in between. Here the CDR3 reads CASSNRAFGGDEQFF. As DNA, the CDR3 is TGCGCCAGCAGCAACCGGGCCTTCGGGGGAGATGAGCAGTTCTTC.

This clone has a handful of counts. This chain links TRBV7-9 with TRBJ2-5; 9 bases align to TRBD2. Germline V gene data show CDR1 as SEHNR and CDR2 as FQNEAQ (reference sequence). J lost 4 bases, V lost 3 bases, and 6 bases had no gene match. The CDR3 is made up of 15 amino acids. This chain's CDR3 is CASSFLAGAGETQYF. The CDR3 DNA reads TGTGCCAGCAGCTTTTTAGCGGGGGCAGGAGAGACCCAGTACTTC.

This clone was observed a handful of times. V usage is TRBV18 and J usage is TRBJ2-3; D ambiguous. Trimming shortened V by 3 bases and J by 2 bases, and 3 bases separated the two germline ends. In germline, CDR1 is KGHSH, CDR2 LQKENI. The CDR3 runs to 12 residues. The CDR3 loop is CASSPITDTQYF. For the CDR3, the DNA is TGTGCCAGCTCACCGATCACAGATACGCAGTATTTT.

This rearrangement joins TRBV29-1 to TRBJ1-1; D is ambiguous. Trimming removed 4 bases from V and 8 bases from J, with 14 bases in between. The CDR3 is made up of 12 amino acids. Germline V CDR1 and CDR2: SQVTM, ANQGSEA. The CDR3 DNA reads as TGCAGCGTTGGATTAAGCCGAGCGGAAGCTTTCTTT. Its protein product is CSVGLSRAEAFF.

The rearrangement links TRBV2 to TRBJ1-5; the D gene is possibly TRBD1 (5 bases). From germline, CDR1 is SNHLY and CDR2 FYNNEI. The CDR3 has 14 residues. The V end was cut by 6 bases, the J end by 5 bases, with 14 bases between. CDR3 in DNA: TGTGCCAGCAGCCGCGAACGAGGGGATCAGCCCCAGCATTTT. Its protein product is CASSRERGDQPQHF.

Note on this clone: Since the CDR3 does not end with the conserved phenylalanine or tryptophan, this likely comes from a read error. This chain uses TRBV5-1 with TRBJ2-7; D possibly corresponds to TRBD1 (6 bases). This CDR3 region has 16 residues. Germline CDR1 reads SGHRS; CDR2 reads YFSETQ. The V end lost 4 bases, the J end lost 3 bases, and 20 bases lay between the germline ends. CDR3 amino acids: CASSTFSQGSRYEQYL. The CDR3 DNA sequence: TGCGCCAGCAGCACTTTCTCCCAGGGGTCCCGCTACGAGCAGTACCTC.

V is TRBV30 and J is TRBJ2-7; D call uncertain. CDR3 length: 14 amino acids. The V and J ends lost 3 bases and 0 bases respectively, with 12 bases between them. CDR1 GTSNPN and CDR2 SVGIG come from the germline V gene (reference sequence). CDR3 amino acids: CAWRGISSSYEQYF. CDR3 DNA: TGTGCCTGGAGAGGCATCAGCTCCTCCTACGAGCAGTACTTC.

This clone has more than one count but fewer than ten. The rearrangement links TRBV5-6 to TRBJ2-2; D could derive from TRBD1 or TRBD2 (7 bases each). The germline CDR1 and CDR2 sequences are SGHDT and YYEEEE. The CDR3 consists of 16 residues. V lost 4 bases and J 4 bases, leaving 17 bases between the germline ends. The CDR3 DNA reads as TGTGCCAGCAGCCATACCCTCAGGGGGGGCACCGGGGAGCTGTTTTTT. Protein: CASSHTLRGGTGELFF. Complete variable domain (other parts from reference TRBV5-6 and TRBJ2-2): DAGVTQSPTHLIKTRGQQVTLRCSPKSGHDTVSWYQQALGQGPQFIFQYYEEEERQRGNFPDRFSGHQFPNYSSELNVNALLLGDSALYLCASSHTLRGGTGELFFGEGSRLTVL.

This clone occurred a few times. The chain uses TRBV29-1 and TRBJ2-7; 8 bases map to TRBD2. Germline V CDR1 and CDR2: SQVTM, ANQGSEA. The CDR3 covers 13 residues. The junction had 4 bases not matched to a gene; V was cut back by 4 bases and J by 2 bases. The CDR3 coding sequence is TGCAGCGTTGCGCGGGGGGTGACCTACGAGCAGTACTTC. Its translation: CSVARGVTYEQYF.

This chain joins TRBV7-9 and TRBJ2-2; D not certain. Trimming cost V 0 bases and J 4 bases, with 9 bases left between them. The CDR3 length is 15 residues. CDR1 SEHNR and CDR2 FQNEAQ come from the germline V gene (reference sequence). In nucleotides, the CDR3 is TGTGCCAGCAGCTTAGCAGCCCCCAGCACCGGGGAGCTGTTTTTT. Translating it yields CASSLAAPSTGELFF.

The rearrangement links TRBV10-3 to TRBJ1-5; 7 positions agree with TRBD1. The CDR3 has 15 residues. J was trimmed by 6 bases and V by 6 bases; bases with no gene match: 11. Germline-derived CDR1 and CDR2 are ENHRY and SYGVKD. DNA of the CDR3: TGTGCCATCAGCGATATTGACAGGGACGGTCAGCCCCAGCATTTT. This codes for CAISDIDRDGQPQHF.

The rearrangement links TRBV7-2 to TRBJ2-7; 13 bases are shared with TRBD2. The CDR3 has 16 amino acids. Germline CDR1 reads SGHTA; CDR2 reads FQGNSA. V lost 1 base to trimming and J lost 2 bases; unmatched junction nucleotides: 2. The CDR3 loop reads CASSLGTSGGAYEQYF. The CDR3 DNA follows: TGTGCCAGCAGCTTAGGTACTAGCGGGGGGGCCTACGAGCAGTACTTC.

V gene TRBV5-1 combines with J gene TRBJ1-4; 7 positions agree with TRBD1. Trimming cost V 4 bases and J 7 bases; bases outside gene matches: 10. The CDR3 spans 15 residues. Germline values: CDR1 SGHRS, CDR2 YFSETQ. CDR3 protein: CASSPTTGAFEKLFF. The DNA for the CDR3 is TGCGCCAGCAGCCCAACCACAGGGGCGTTTGAAAAACTGTTTTTT. Together with reference TRBV5-1 and TRBJ1-4, the CDR3 gives the full variable domain: KAGVTQTPRYLIKTRGQQVTLSCSPISGHRSVSWYQQTPGQGLQFLFEYFSETQRNKGNFPGRFSGRQFSNSRSEMNVSTLELGDSALYLCASSPTTGAFEKLFFGSGTQLSVL.

The chain employs TRBV29-1 and TRBJ2-3; D may be TRBD2 (6 bases). Germline V CDR1 and CDR2: SQVTM, ANQGSEA. The CDR3 is made up of 13 amino acids. V lost 6 bases, J lost 2 bases, and 12 bases lay in between. The CDR3 DNA is TGCAGCGTGGAGGGTCCAGACACAGATACGCAGTATTTT. As protein: CSVEGPDTDTQYF.

The CDR3 DNA reads as TGTGCCAGCAGCGTGGACGGGACCGATTACAATGAGCAGTTCTTC. Amino acid sequence: CASSVDGTDYNEQFF. The rearrangement joins TRBV9 to TRBJ2-1; D is tentatively TRBD1 or TRBD2 (5 bases each). Germline V gives CDR1 SGDLS, CDR2 YYNGEE. V lost 2 bases and J 4 bases, leaving 13 bases between the germline ends. The CDR3 is 15 residues long.

The rearrangement links TRBV5-1 to TRBJ2-7; 8 bases align to TRBD2. Looked up from germline, CDR1 is SGHRS and CDR2 is YFSETQ. The CDR3 covers 15 residues. Trimming removed 0 bases from V and 4 bases from J; junction bases left unmatched: 6. CDR3 sequence: CASSLDPTSEYEQYF. CDR3 DNA sequence: TGCGCCAGCAGCTTGGACCCGACTAGCGAATACGAGCAGTACTTC.

This clone was observed a handful of times. This sequence joins TRBV5-6 and TRBJ2-5, with a possible D match to TRBD1 (6 bases). Per the germline V gene, CDR1 is SGHDT and CDR2 is YYEEEE. The CDR3 totals 14 residues. Trimming removed 5 bases from V and 5 bases from J, with 16 bases in between. The chain's CDR3 is CASSYTGFGETQYF. The CDR3 DNA reads TGTGCCAGCAGTTATACAGGGTTCGGGGAGACCCAGTACTTC.

Note on this clone: The same CDR3 also results from other DNA sequences found in this sample. V usage is TRBV5-1 and J usage is TRBJ1-5; 9 bases are shared with TRBD1. J gave up 1 base and V 4 bases, and 3 bases lay outside the gene matches. This CDR3 comprises 15 residues. The V gene's germline CDR1 is SGHRS and CDR2 YFSETQ. CDR3 sequence: CASSSGTGSNQPQHF. CDR3 nucleotide sequence: TGCGCCAGCAGCAGCGGGACAGGGAGCAATCAGCCCCAGCATTTT.

For this clone: Distinct nucleotide sequences in the sample also encode this CDR3. The chain employs TRBV5-6 and TRBJ2-3; D is ambiguous. CDR1 is SGHDT, CDR2 YYEEEE, per germline. V was trimmed by 2 bases and J by 5 bases, leaving 3 bases between them. This CDR3 comprises 11 residues. The CDR3 protein is CASSFGDTQYF. For the CDR3, the DNA is TGTGCCAGCAGCTTCGGAGATACGCAGTATTTT.

The sample holds a few counts of this clone. The chain joins TRBV9 to TRBJ1-6; 8 nucleotides line up with TRBD1. The V segment lost 0 bases and the J segment 7 bases; nucleotides outside the gene matches: 3. CDR3 length equals 15 residues. From germline, CDR1 is SGDLS and CDR2 YYNGEE. The CDR3 loop is CASSVGTGPNSPLHF. The CDR3 DNA reads as TGTGCCAGCAGCGTAGGGACAGGGCCCAATTCACCCCTCCACTTT.

The chain employs TRBV19 and TRBJ2-5; D remains ambiguous. CDR3 size: 12 residues. Germline CDR1 reads LNHDA; CDR2 reads SQIVND (reference sequence). Trimming shortened V by 5 bases and J by 4 bases, and 8 bases separated the two germline ends. CDR3 in DNA: TGTGCCAGTAGTGGATTGGGAGAGACCCAGTACTTC. Amino acids: CASSGLGETQYF.

The table lists this clone with a count of one. The CDR3 spells CSARPGYTF. CDR3 DNA: TGCAGTGCTAGACCAGGCTACACCTTC. The rearrangement joins TRBV20-1 to TRBJ1-2; D unclear. V lost 2 bases, J lost 8 bases, and 3 bases lay in between. The CDR3 length is 9 residues. Germline V gives CDR1 DFQATT, CDR2 SNEGSKA (reference sequence).

The rearrangement joins TRBV15 to TRBJ1-4; 9 bases fit TRBD1. CDR3 length: 14 amino acids. With 3 bases clipped from V and 4 bases from J, the junction kept 0 bases outside the gene matches. Germline V CDR1 and CDR2: LNHNV, YYDKDF (reference sequence). The CDR3 nucleotides are TGTGCCACCAGCAGGGGACAGGGTAATGAAAAACTGTTTTTT. Residues: CATSRGQGNEKLFF.

The J gene is TRBJ1-2, the V gene TRBV20-1; D remains ambiguous. Per the germline V gene, CDR1 is DFQATT and CDR2 is SNEGSKA (reference sequence). Trimming cost V 3 bases and J 6 bases, with 8 bases left between them. This CDR3 has 11 residues. This CDR3 is CSASVKHGYTF. As DNA, the CDR3 is TGCAGTGCTAGTGTCAAGCATGGCTACACCTTC.